These 10 T cell receptor beta chains originate from one sample sequenced in a study of cytomegalovirus exposure and HLA in healthy donors. PCR employed 60 Vbeta and 13 Jbeta primers. Repertoires were generated with immunoSEQ multiplex PCR, while TCRdb's copy carries only in-frame clones and drops some. The table lists about 91,000 clones, around 70% of them singletons. The sequenced sample consisted of PBMCs. The receptors shown here come from a female donor in good health and CMV-seronegative.

This chain links TRBV25-1 with TRBJ1-2, with D uncertain. V was trimmed by 5 bases and J by 8 bases, leaving 12 bases between them. Per the germline V gene, CDR1 is MGHDK and CDR2 is SYGVNS. This CDR3 region has 12 residues. The CDR3 region is CASSSGSLGYTF. Written as DNA, the CDR3 is TGTGCCAGCAGTTCGGGGTCGTTAGGCTACACCTTC.

The rearrangement uses TRBV6-5 and TRBJ2-4; 14 nucleotides agree with TRBD2. J was trimmed by 8 bases and V by 8 bases; bases with no gene match: 8. The CDR3 is 15 amino acids. Germline assignment: CDR1 MNHEY and CDR2 SVGAGI. The DNA of the CDR3 is TGTGCCAGCGGGTTGGGGACTAGCGGGAGCGACATTCAGTACTTC. Its protein product is CASGLGTSGSDIQYF.

The chain couples TRBV2 to TRBJ1-3; no clear D gene. Trimming took off 2 bases at V and 4 bases at J, with 15 bases between the two ends. CDR3 length: 16 amino acids. Germline CDR1 reads SNHLY; CDR2 reads FYNNEI. The CDR3 DNA reads as TGTGCCAGCAGTGAAATGGCAGCGCCGAAAGGAAACACCATATATTTT. It codes for CASSEMAAPKGNTIYF.

The chain couples TRBV4-1 to TRBJ2-7; tentative D call: TRBD2 (6 bases). V dropped 3 bases and J dropped 1 base, with 13 bases sitting between them. The CDR3 has 15 amino acids. Per germline, CDR1 MGHRA and CDR2 YSYEKL. The CDR3 nucleotides read TGCGCCAGCAGCCAGGGGGGATTGGGATCCTACGAGCAGTACTTC. Translated: CASSQGGLGSYEQYF.

This sequence joins TRBV15 and TRBJ2-3, with 7 bases lining up with TRBD2. Germline loops: CDR1 LNHNV, CDR2 YYDKDF (reference sequence). This CDR3 region has 16 residues. The trim removed 4 bases at V and 2 bases at J, leaving 9 bases unmatched. CDR3 DNA: TGTGCCACCAGCATCAACGGGAGGCGGCCCACAGATACGCAGTATTTT. The encoded protein is CATSINGRRPTDTQYF.

This clone was counted many times. J is TRBJ1-1 and V is TRBV19, with 10 bases matching TRBD1. Per the germline V gene, CDR1 is LNHDA and CDR2 is SQIVND (reference sequence). The junction had 7 bases not matched to a gene; V was cut back by 10 bases and J by 11 bases. The CDR3 length is 11 residues. CDR3 sequence reads: CATRDRGPAFF. CDR3 coding DNA: TGTGCCACCCGAGACAGGGGGCCGGCTTTCTTT.

The chain is built from TRBV6-5 and TRBJ2-3; D perhaps matches TRBD2 (7 bases). The CDR3 covers 16 residues. V lost 4 bases and J 5 bases, leaving 19 bases between the germline ends. CDR1 and CDR2 (germline): MNHEY, SVGAGI. The CDR3 sequence is CASSFLGGAEGDTQYF. CDR3 DNA: TGTGCCAGCAGTTTTTTAGGGGGGGCTGAAGGAGATACGCAGTATTTT.

The chain links TRBV6-6 to TRBJ2-3; perhaps TRBD2 as D (5 bases). The V gene's germline CDR1 is MNHNY and CDR2 SVGAGI (reference sequence). V dropped 7 bases and J dropped 0 bases, with 14 bases sitting between them. The CDR3 sequence is 15 residues long. CDR3 nucleotide sequence: TGTGCCAGCACCAAGGGAGAAGCTAGCACAGATACGCAGTATTTT. This gives the protein CASTKGEASTDTQYF.

The table lists this clone with a count of one. V and J are TRBV9 and TRBJ1-1; D is perhaps TRBD1 (5 bases). Trimming pared 4 bases from V and 5 bases from J, leaving 15 bases between. Germline loops: CDR1 SGDLS, CDR2 YYNGEE. The CDR3 runs 14 residues. CDR3 in amino acids: CASSLIQAGTEAFF. Written as DNA, the CDR3 is TGTGCCAGCAGCCTGATACAGGCGGGGACTGAAGCTTTCTTT.

The chain couples TRBV5-1 to TRBJ2-1; D is perhaps TRBD2 (6 bases). Germline CDR1 and CDR2: SGHRS and YFSETQ. The CDR3 extends over 14 amino acids. V lost 0 bases and J lost 6, with 10 bases in between. CDR3 nucleotide sequence: TGCGCCAGCAGCTTGGCCGGAGGGCCCAATGAGCAGTTCTTC. It specifies CASSLAGGPNEQFF.